The clone carrying this T cell receptor (beta chain) counts as medium-sized (0.01 to 0.1%). Germline CDR1 is MGHDK and CDR2 is SYGVNS. The J segment lost 5 bases and the V segment lost 1 base, leaving 5 bases of the junction unmatched. This CDR3 region has 15 residues. The data derive from a study of circulating CD8 cells and anti-PD-1 response in melanoma. Study-level background: Treatment was intravenous nivolumab at 3 mg/kg every 2 weeks.

TCR libraries were prepared from around 14 ng of total RNA with the QIAseq Immune Repertoire TCR panel. TCRdb re-derived calls from the reads in MiXCR, one entry per CDR3 protein. There are some 2,100 distinct CDR3 sequences in the sample; around 6.5% occur only once, and around 3% lies in the top ten. Four subsets defined by PD-1 and/or TIGIT were sorted from live CD3+CD8+TCRalphabeta+ cells. The receptor comes from a human donor with melanoma. This chain joins TRBV25-1 and TRBJ2-7, with 10 bases aligning to TRBD1. The sample in question was CD8+ T cells from PBMCs, obtained at baseline or after one month of anti-PD-1 therapy (not recorded which). For the CDR3, the DNA is TGTGCCAGCAGTGAATCCGGGACAGGGGAGAACGAGCAGTACTTC. Translating it yields CASSESGTGENEQYF.